This TCR beta chain was sequenced during a study of CD8 T cells in Susac syndrome (dated by TCRdb to the late 2010s). For the study in its entirety: Whether CD8+ T cell activation and differentiation in Susac syndrome was antigen driven was tested using repertoire sequencing. CD8+ T cell repertoire clonality was compared between over 9 healthy donors, about 14 Susac syndrome patients and fewer than 19 multiple sclerosis patients. The study at large found these results: The TCR sequencing and HLA analysis was acknowledged to have included a relatively small number of individuals.

About this clonotype: Its cognate antigen has yet to be identified. No much larger clone is present one base from it, and per-base qualities are unavailable.

From a lookup of the germline V gene (reference sequence), CDR1 and CDR2 are SGHNT and YYREEE. Measured from the cysteine to the phenylalanine, the CDR3 is 14 residues long. The retained sequence is limited to the CDR3, 42 bases, with the frame set at the first base. Trimming costs V 3 bases and J 0 bases, and their ends lie 6 bases apart. Peripheral blood CD8+ and CD4+ T cells from healthy donors, Susac syndrome patients and multiple sclerosis patients were profiled using high-throughput TCR beta sequencing. Multiple sclerosis controls were treatment-naive patients with stable or active relapsing-remitting disease fulfilling revised McDonald criteria. Bulk CD8+ and CD4+ T cells were purified by magnetic negative isolation, while CD8+ TEMRA cells were enriched using FACS. Blood was collected in EDTA tubes and processed within 24 hours, with PBMCs isolated through density gradient centrifugation. PBMCs intended for TCR sequencing were cryopreserved in liquid nitrogen and were subsequently thawed in a 37 degrees C water bath. The sorted or isolated CD4+, CD8+ and CD8+ TEMRA cells had a purity of 90% or higher.

RNA was extracted with the RNeasy kit and about 0.5 to 1 ug was reverse transcribed using random hexamers. TCR beta CDR3 regions were amplified with the immunoSEQ multiplex PCR assay covering 54 Vbeta and 13 Jbeta segments. PCR amplification bias was corrected by using a synthetic template baseline for primer optimization and computational correction. The original pipeline was this. Reads were annotated to V, D and J genes according to IMGT and were analyzed with immunoSEQ Analyzer, with only productive sequences retained. To calculate clonality, Shannon entropy was normalized by log2 of the number of productive unique sequences and then subtracted from one. For each patient and control, public and private clones were evaluated within the 100 most prevalent clones. Susac-specific clones were defined as absent from healthy and MS cohorts, 1052 published viral clones and other ImmuneACCESS disease sequences. TCRdb handled the public reads itself, with Q25 trimming in fastp and clone calling in MiXCR, and kept productive beta chains. Under each unique CDR3 protein, matching rows form one entry showing the most common genes and DNA. The V and J calls and clone size are TCRdb's, not the authors'. Present in this sample are fewer than 150,000 distinct CDR3 sequences, roughly 89% of which were seen just once. The top ten clonotypes cover under 0.25% of the sample.

Source material: CD8+ T cells from PBMCs. The TCR comes from a human donor with multiple sclerosis. Recombination linked TRBV5-4 to TRBJ1-4; tentative D gene TRBD1, with 5 bases matching. The DNA sequence reads TGTGCCAGCAGCTGGGGACCAACTAATGAAAAACTGTTTTTT. It translates to CASSWGPTNEKLFF.